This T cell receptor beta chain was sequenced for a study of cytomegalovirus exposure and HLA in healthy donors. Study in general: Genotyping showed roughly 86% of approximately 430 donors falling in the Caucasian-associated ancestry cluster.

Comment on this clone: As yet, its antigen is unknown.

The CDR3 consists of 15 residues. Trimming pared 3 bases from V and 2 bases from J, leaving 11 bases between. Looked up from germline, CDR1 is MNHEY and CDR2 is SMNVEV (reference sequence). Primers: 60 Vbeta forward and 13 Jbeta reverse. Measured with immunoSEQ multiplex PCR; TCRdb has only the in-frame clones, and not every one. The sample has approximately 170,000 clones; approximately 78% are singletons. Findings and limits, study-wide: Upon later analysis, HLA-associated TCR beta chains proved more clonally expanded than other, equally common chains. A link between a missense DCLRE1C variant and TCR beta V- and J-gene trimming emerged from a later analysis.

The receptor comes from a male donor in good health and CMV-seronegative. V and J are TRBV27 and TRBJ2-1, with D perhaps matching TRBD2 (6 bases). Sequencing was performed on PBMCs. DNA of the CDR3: TGTGCCAGCAGTTTCTCGGGGGTTACCTACAATGAGCAGTTCTTC. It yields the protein CASSFSGVTYNEQFF.